Sequencing of this T cell receptor beta chain was carried out in a study of blood T cell repertoires in COVID-19. Study summary: From the United States, Italy and Spain came samples of acute and convalescent COVID-19.

Sequencing used immunoSEQ multiplex PCR; TCRdb keeps in-frame clones, though not all of them. The sample has roughly 170,000 clones, more than 85% seen once. The CDR3 is 14 residues long. Deletions cut 1 base from V and 9 bases from J, with 13 bases between. Germline lookup yields CDR1 SGHNT and CDR2 YENEEA. This clone was detected only a few times. This sequence was found in a man aged 35-49 years with active or convalescent COVID-19. What was sequenced was peripheral blood. This chain joins TRBV11-3 and TRBJ2-1; TRBD1 might be the D (5 bases). The CDR3 bases are TGTGCCAGCAGCTTAGGTAATACAGGTGTTGAGCAGTTCTTC. Translated: CASSLGNTGVEQFF.